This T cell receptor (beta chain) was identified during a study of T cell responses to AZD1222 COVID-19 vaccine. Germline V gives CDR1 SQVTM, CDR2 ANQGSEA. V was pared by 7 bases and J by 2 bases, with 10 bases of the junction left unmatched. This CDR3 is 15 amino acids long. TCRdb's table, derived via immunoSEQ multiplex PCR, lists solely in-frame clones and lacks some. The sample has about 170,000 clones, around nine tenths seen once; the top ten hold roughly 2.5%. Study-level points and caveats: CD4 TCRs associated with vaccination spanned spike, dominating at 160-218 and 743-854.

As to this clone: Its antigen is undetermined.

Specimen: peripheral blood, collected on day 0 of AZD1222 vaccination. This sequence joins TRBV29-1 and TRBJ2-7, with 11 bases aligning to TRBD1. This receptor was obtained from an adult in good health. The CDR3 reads CSAGYGTGGPYEQYF. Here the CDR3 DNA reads TGCAGCGCCGGATACGGGACAGGGGGTCCCTACGAGCAGTACTTC.